This entry features one TCR beta chain sequence. Its matching antigen is unknown. Clones were sequenced by immunoSEQ multiplex PCR, and TCRdb holds only the in-frame ones, with some missing. This sample has 300,000 to 350,000 clones; just under 85% occur once, and the top ten carry 2.1%. The record originates from a study of Ad26.COV2.S vaccination and SARS-CoV-2 variants. Study-level information: Each vaccinee took Ad26.COV2.S intramuscularly, once or twice 56 days apart.

Study results and limitations: Spike-specific TCR breadth was greater after Ad26.COV2.S than placebo.

CDR1 is SEHNR and CDR2 is FQNEAQ in the germline V gene (reference sequence). CDR3 length: 15 residues. Trimming left V 4 bases short and J 6 bases short, with 17 bases between. The treatment denotes: some 20 received Ad26.COV2.S at low or high dose, single or two shots; several received placebo; per-sample allocation not given. Repertoires come from day 63 after the first vaccine or placebo injection. This chain connects TRBV7-9 to TRBJ2-3, with unresolved D. The material was peripheral blood, obtained in a trial of Ad26.COV2.S vaccine versus placebo. The sequence derives from a person aged 18-60 years who received the Ad26.COV2.S COVID-19 vaccine or a placebo. Written as DNA, the CDR3 is TGTGCCAGCAGCTCGGTAGGGCGGAATGGGGATACGCAGTATTTT. This encodes CASSSVGRNGDTQYF. The whole variable domain, filled in from reference TRBV7-9 and TRBJ2-3, reads DTGVSQNPRHKITKRGQNVTFRCDPISEHNRLYWYRQTLGQGPEFLTYFQNEAQLEKSRLLSDRFSAERPKGSFSTLEIQRTEQGDSAMYLCASSSVGRNGDTQYFGPGTRLTVL.